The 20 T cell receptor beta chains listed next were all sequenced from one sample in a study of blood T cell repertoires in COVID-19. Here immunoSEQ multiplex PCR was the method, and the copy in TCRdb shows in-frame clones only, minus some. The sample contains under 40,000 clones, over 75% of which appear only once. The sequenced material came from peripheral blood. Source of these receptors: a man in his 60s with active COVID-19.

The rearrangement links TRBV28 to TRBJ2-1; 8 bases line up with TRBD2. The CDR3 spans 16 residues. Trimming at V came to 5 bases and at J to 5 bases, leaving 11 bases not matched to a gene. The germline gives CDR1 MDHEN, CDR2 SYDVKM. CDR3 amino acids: CASSPPWTGGHNEQFF. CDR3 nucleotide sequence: TGTGCCAGCAGTCCCCCTTGGACGGGAGGGCACAATGAGCAGTTCTTC.

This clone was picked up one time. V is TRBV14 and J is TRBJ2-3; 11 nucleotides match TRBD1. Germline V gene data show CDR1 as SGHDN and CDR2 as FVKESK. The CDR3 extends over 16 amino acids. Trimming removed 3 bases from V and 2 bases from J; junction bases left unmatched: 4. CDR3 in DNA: TGTGCCAGCAGCCACCCGGGACAGGGGGACACAGATACGCAGTATTTT. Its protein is CASSHPGQGDTDTQYF.

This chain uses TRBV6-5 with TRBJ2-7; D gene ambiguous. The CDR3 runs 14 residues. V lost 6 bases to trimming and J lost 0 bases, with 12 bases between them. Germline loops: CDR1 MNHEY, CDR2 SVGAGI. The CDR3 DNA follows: TGTGCCAGCAGCCAAGCTCCAAGCTCCTACGAGCAGTACTTC. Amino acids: CASSQAPSSYEQYF.

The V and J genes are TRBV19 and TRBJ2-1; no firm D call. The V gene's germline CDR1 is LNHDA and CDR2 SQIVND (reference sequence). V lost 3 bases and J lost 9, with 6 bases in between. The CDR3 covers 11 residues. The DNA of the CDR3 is TGTGCCAGTAGTATTGGCGGTGAGCAGTTCTTC. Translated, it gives CASSIGGEQFF. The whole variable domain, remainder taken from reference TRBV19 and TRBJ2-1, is DGGITQSPKYLFRKEGQNVTLSCEQNLNHDAMYWYRQDPGQGLRLIYYSQIVNDFQKGDIAEGYSVSREKKESFPLTVTSAQKNPTAFYLCASSIGGEQFFGPGTRLTVL.

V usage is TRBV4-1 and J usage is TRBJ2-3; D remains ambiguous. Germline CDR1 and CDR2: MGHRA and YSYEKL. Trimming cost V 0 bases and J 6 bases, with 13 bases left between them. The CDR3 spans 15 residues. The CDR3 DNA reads TGCGCCAGCAGCCAAGATTCCGGGTCGGCGGATACGCAGTATTTT. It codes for CASSQDSGSADTQYF.

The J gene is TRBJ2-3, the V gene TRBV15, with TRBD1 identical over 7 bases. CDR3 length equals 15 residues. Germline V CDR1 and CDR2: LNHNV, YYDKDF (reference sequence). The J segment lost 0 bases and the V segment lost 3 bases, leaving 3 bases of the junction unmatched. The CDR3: CATSSRQGSTDTQYF. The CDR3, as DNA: TGTGCCACCAGCAGTAGACAGGGAAGCACAGATACGCAGTATTTT.

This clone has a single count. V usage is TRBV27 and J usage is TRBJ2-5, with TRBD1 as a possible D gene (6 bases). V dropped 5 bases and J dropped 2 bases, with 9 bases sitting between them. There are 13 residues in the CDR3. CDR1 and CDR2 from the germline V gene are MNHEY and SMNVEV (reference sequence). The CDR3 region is CASSPRGQETQYF. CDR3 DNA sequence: TGTGCCAGCAGTCCCAGGGGTCAAGAGACCCAGTACTTC.

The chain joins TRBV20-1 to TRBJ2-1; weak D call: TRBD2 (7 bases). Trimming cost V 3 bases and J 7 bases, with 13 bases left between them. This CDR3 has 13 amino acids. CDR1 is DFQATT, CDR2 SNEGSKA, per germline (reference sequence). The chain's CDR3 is CSASGGGRNEQFF. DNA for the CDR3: TGCAGTGCTAGTGGGGGGGGGCGGAATGAGCAGTTCTTC.

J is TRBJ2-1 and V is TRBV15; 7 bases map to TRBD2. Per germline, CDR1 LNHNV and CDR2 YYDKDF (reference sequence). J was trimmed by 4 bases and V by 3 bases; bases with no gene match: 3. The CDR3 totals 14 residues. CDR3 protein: CATSSGLGYNEQFF. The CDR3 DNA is TGTGCCACCAGCAGCGGACTAGGGTACAATGAGCAGTTCTTC.

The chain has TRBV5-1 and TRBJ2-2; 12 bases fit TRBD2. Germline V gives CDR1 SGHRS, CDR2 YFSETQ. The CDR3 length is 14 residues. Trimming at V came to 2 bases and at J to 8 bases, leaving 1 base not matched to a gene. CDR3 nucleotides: TGCGCCAGCAGCTTCGGGACTAGCGGGGGGGAGCTGTTTTTT. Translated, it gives CASSFGTSGGELFF.

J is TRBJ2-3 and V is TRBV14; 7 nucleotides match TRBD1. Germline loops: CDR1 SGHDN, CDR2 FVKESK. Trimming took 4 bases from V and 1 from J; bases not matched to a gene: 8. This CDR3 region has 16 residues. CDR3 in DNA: TGTGCCAGCAGCCCAAACCCGGGGACAGGCACAGATACGCAGTATTTT. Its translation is CASSPNPGTGTDTQYF. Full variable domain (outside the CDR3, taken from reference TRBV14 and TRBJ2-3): EAGVTQFPSHSVIEKGQTVTLRCDPISGHDNLYWYRRVMGKEIKFLLHFVKESKQDESGMPNNRFLAERTGGTYSTLKVQPAELEDSGVYFCASSPNPGTGTDTQYFGPGTRLTVL.

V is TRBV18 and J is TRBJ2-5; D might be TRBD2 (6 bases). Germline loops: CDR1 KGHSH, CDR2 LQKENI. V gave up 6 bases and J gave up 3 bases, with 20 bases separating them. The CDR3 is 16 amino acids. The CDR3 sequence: CASSLYRELGEETQYF. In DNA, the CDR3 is TGTGCCAGCTCCCTTTACCGGGAGCTAGGGGAAGAGACCCAGTACTTC.

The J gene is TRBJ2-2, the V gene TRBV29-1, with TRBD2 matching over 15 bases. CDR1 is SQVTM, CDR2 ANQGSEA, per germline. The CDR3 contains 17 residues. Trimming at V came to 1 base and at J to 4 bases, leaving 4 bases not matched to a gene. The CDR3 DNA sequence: TGCAGCGTTGAAGCCGGGACTAGCGGGGGGTCCACCGGGGAGCTGTTTTTT. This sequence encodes CSVEAGTSGGSTGELFF.

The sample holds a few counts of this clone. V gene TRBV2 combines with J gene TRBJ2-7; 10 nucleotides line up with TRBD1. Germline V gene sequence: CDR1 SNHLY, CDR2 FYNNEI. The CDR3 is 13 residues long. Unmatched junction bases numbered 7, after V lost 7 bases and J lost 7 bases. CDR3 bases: TGTGCCAGCAACTGGGACAGGGGCAATGAGCAGTACTTC. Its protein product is CASNWDRGNEQYF.

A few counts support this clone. The CDR3 reads CASSAGTPPYEQYF. CDR3 bases: TGTGCCAGCAGCGCCGGGACACCTCCCTACGAGCAGTACTTC. J is TRBJ2-7 and V is TRBV7-9, with a tentative D call TRBD1 (6 bases). V was shortened by 5 bases and J by 2 bases, with 13 bases between the two germline ends. The CDR3 is 14 amino acids. The germline V gene has CDR1 SEHNR and CDR2 FQNEAQ (reference sequence).

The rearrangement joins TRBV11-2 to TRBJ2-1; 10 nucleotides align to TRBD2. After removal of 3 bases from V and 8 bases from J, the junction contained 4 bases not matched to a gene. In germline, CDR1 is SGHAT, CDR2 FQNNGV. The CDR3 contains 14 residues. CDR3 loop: CASSFFLAGDEQFF. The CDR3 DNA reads TGTGCCAGCAGCTTTTTTCTAGCGGGAGATGAGCAGTTCTTC.

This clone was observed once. As DNA, the CDR3 is TGTGCCATCAGTGTTGCGGGGGCCCCTGGAGATACGCAGTATTTT. Translating gives CAISVAGAPGDTQYF. This rearrangement joins TRBV10-3 to TRBJ2-3; possibly TRBD2 for D (7 bases). V dropped 4 bases and J dropped 5 bases, with 16 bases sitting between them. This CDR3 contains 15 residues. Germline V CDR1 and CDR2: ENHRY, SYGVKD.

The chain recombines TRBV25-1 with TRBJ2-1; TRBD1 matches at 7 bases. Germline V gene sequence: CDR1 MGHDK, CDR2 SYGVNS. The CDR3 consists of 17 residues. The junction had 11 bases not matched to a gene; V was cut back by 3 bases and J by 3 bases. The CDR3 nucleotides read TGTGCCAGCAGTGAGGACAGGATGGGGCCGTACTACAATGAGCAGTTCTTC. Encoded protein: CASSEDRMGPYYNEQFF.

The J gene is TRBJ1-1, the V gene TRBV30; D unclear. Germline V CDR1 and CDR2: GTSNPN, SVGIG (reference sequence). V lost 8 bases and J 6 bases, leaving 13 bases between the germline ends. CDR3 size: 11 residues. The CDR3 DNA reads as TGTGCCCTAAACCTGGGCGCTGAAGCTTTCTTT. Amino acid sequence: CALNLGAEAFF.

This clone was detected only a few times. The CDR3 bases are TGTGCCAGCAGCTTCGACACAAGATACGAGCAGTACTTC. Its protein is CASSFDTRYEQYF. J is TRBJ2-7 and V is TRBV7-2; D is uncertain. Germline CDR1 reads SGHTA; CDR2 reads FQGNSA. V lost 3 bases to trimming and J lost 4 bases, with 10 bases between them. The CDR3 covers 13 residues.